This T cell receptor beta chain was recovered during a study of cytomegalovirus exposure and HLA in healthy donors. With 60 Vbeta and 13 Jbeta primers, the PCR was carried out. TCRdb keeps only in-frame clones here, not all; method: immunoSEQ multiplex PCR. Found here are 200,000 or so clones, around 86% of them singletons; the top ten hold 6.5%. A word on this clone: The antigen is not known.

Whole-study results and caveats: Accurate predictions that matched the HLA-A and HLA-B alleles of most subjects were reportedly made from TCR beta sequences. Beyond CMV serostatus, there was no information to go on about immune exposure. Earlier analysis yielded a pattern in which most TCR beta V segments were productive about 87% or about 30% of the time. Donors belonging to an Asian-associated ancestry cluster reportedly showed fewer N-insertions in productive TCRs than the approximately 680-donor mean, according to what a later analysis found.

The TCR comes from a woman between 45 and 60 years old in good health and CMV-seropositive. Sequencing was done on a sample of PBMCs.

CDR3 nucleotides: TGTGCCAGCAGCCGCCGGCAGAGGGCAGACGTTGGCTACACCTTC. It yields the protein CASSRRQRADVGYTF. The chain is built from TRBV7-2 and TRBJ1-2, with D unresolved. V was trimmed by 5 bases and J by 7 bases, leaving 20 bases between them. Germline V lookup: CDR1 SGHTA, CDR2 FQGNSA. The CDR3 spans 15 residues. The whole variable domain, filled in from reference TRBV7-2 and TRBJ1-2, reads GAGVSQSPSNKVTEKGKDVELRCDPISGHTALYWYRQSLGQGLEFLIYFQGNSAPDKSGLPSDRFSAERTGGSVSTLTIQRTQQEDSAVYLCASSRRQRADVGYTFGSGTRLTVV.